A selection of T cell receptor beta chains follows, all from one sample in a study of vaccination and CD4 T cells after COVID-19. These TCRs' antigens remain unknown. TCRdb reprocessed the PCR reads with MiXCR, giving one entry per CDR3 protein. The table includes over 14,000 distinct CDR3 sequences, under 65% detected once. Sequencing was performed on CD4+ T cells from blood, cultured in vitro. The receptors shown here come from a human donor who had recovered from COVID-19. CDR3s leave out the opening cysteine and the closing phenylalanine or tryptophan. Expanded clones get a size class; other rows say once, few or many, or leave the size out.

V gene	J gene	clone size	CDR3 protein
TRBV6-5	TRBJ2-3	once	ASSSRGGTDTQY
TRBV2	TRBJ1-6	few	ASSEALPGAGSPLH
TRBV7-6	TRBJ2-7	few	ASSLRDGYEQY
TRBV29-1	TRBJ2-3	.	SVDKRDRGTDTQY
TRBV7-2	TRBJ2-4	.	ASSSTPLAGGPGVLAKNIQY
TRBV5-4	TRBJ2-7	.	ASSRDRGSYEQY
TRBV12-3/TRBV12-4	TRBJ2-3	.	ASTRGDRGADTQY
TRBV27	TRBJ2-6	few	ASSFSGANVLT
TRBV12-3/TRBV12-4	TRBJ2-7	.	ASRRTSGGYEQY
TRBV14	TRBJ2-5	large	ASSRVLGGFSAQY
TRBV5-1	TRBJ2-1	.	ASSLGGTGVNEQF
TRBV27	TRBJ2-3	few	ASSLPGTDTQY
TRBV6-4	TRBJ2-1	.	ASSERTGGGNEQF
TRBV12-3/TRBV12-4	TRBJ2-4	.	ASSSILASTGRNIQY
TRBV12-3/TRBV12-4	TRBJ1-2	once	ASSTAFGVAGYT
TRBV14	TRBJ2-7	.	ASSPRRGVYYEQY
TRBV11-3	TRBJ2-1	.	ASSSGQLSSYNEQF
TRBV2	TRBJ1-1	medium-sized	ASNAQGSHEAF
TRBV15	TRBJ1-1	.	ATSLRGMNTEAF
TRBV7-2	TRBJ1-1	.	ASSSSRIPNTEAF
TRBV6-5	TRBJ1-2	.	ASSYGQGNYGYT
TRBV15	TRBJ1-5	few	ATSRGRGGTQH
TRBV2	TRBJ2-3	few	AGQSTDTQY
TRBV15	TRBJ2-5	.	ATSRDRGQETQY
TRBV7-2	TRBJ2-3	.	ASSLDRAPTDTQY
TRBV6-1	TRBJ1-1	.	AISVGKGGLGTEAS
TRBV20-1	TRBJ1-5	few	SARDQAGTSNQPQH
TRBV7-2	TRBJ2-5	.	ASSSGTALQETQY
TRBV6-1	TRBJ1-6	medium-sized	ASSERGGTGQKVYNSPLH
TRBV29-1	TRBJ1-2	.	SVVGGEPYGYT
TRBV7-9	TRBJ2-1	few	ASSLEAGGSYNEQF
TRBV4-1	TRBJ2-2	.	ASEPGHSNTGELF
TRBV19	TRBJ2-7	.	ASSMVAGVGEQY
TRBV20-1	TRBJ2-3	.	SARARLAGDTDTQY
TRBV6-1	TRBJ2-7	few	ASRGTGVGWAYEQY
TRBV7-9	TRBJ2-3	few	ASSRRDRLSYTTDTQY
TRBV15	TRBJ2-7	.	ATSRDRWQNSYEQY
TRBV5-6	TRBJ1-1	.	ASNDQGNTEAF
TRBV2	TRBJ2-2	.	ASGLASNTGELF
TRBV6-2/TRBV6-3	TRBJ2-7	.	ASRRPRTYEQY
TRBV2	TRBJ1-1	few	ASSGRGDTPSAAF
TRBV20-1	TRBJ2-5	.	SAVGGVETQY
TRBV24-1	TRBJ2-3	few	ATSDDRGASDTQY
TRBV6-5	TRBJ1-3	few	ASSSGQATSGNTIY
TRBV6-5	TRBJ2-2	.	ASSFSGTSGNPGELF
TRBV5-1	TRBJ1-1	.	ASSPDRWGGTEAF
TRBV28	TRBJ2-1	.	ASFGGGMAYNEQF
TRBV5-4	TRBJ1-1	.	ASSLQLNTEAF
TRBV11-1	TRBJ1-2	few	ASSRLGGAACT
TRBV6-5	TRBJ2-1	.	ASSLRGQGYSSYNEQF
TRBV11-3	TRBJ2-2	.	ASSFSEVAGELF
TRBV23-1	TRBJ1-5	.	ASSQSPTGYQPQH
TRBV6-2/TRBV6-3	TRBJ1-2	.	ASSGPKSGYT
TRBV7-9	TRBJ2-5	.	ASSSGDRGLLGETQY
TRBV29-1	TRBJ1-1	.	SAEGVLTATEAF
TRBV7-2	TRBJ2-1	.	ASSLNPGVPNEQF
TRBV28	TRBJ1-1	.	ASVTGGGLANTEAF